The rows below give T cell receptor beta chains drawn from one sample of a study of CD8 T cells in ankylosing spondylitis. Via MiXCR, TCRdb re-called the 5' RACE reads, giving one row per CDR3 protein. The sample includes 250,000 to 400,000 distinct CDR3 sequences, 11% of them seen just once. The source material was blood, either unsorted or a sorted T cell fraction (not recorded which). These TCRs come from a female donor with ankylosing spondylitis or in good health (not recorded which). Both conserved end residues are part of each CDR3. D genes are given only for firm matches. The size of a clone is reported for some rows only, either as once, few or many, or as a class for expanded clones.

d_gene: .; len: 16; abundance: few; v_gene: TRBV7-2; j_gene: TRBJ1-5; CDR3aa: CASSLPRGAGSQPQHF; CDR3nt: TGTGCCAGCAGCTTACCTCGGGGGGCGGGAAGCCAGCCCCAGCATTTT
d_gene: .; len: 14; abundance: many; v_gene: TRBV12-3/TRBV12-4; j_gene: TRBJ1-6; CDR3aa: CASSPDLYTSPLHF; CDR3nt: TGTGCCAGCAGTCCAGACCTGTATACCTCACCCCTCCACTTT
d_gene: .; len: 14; abundance: .; v_gene: TRBV19; j_gene: TRBJ1-5; CDR3aa: CASSIRGTGQPQHF; CDR3nt: TGTGCCAGTAGTATTAGAGGGACGGGTCAGCCCCAGCATTTT
d_gene: .; len: 12; abundance: few; v_gene: TRBV7-9; j_gene: TRBJ1-1; CDR3aa: CRDPRKNTEAFF; CDR3nt: TGTAGGGATCCACGGAAAAACACTGAAGCTTTCTTT
d_gene: TRBD2; len: 15; abundance: many; v_gene: TRBV12-3/TRBV12-4; j_gene: TRBJ2-1; CDR3aa: CASSPGLAGLNEQFF; CDR3nt: TGTGCCAGCAGTCCGGGACTAGCGGGGCTCAATGAGCAGTTCTTC
d_gene: TRBD2; len: 13; abundance: .; v_gene: TRBV10-3; j_gene: TRBJ2-3; CDR3aa: CAIKLAGDDPQYF; CDR3nt: TGTGCCATCAAACTAGCGGGAGATGATCCGCAGTATTTT
d_gene: TRBD1; len: 13; abundance: many; v_gene: TRBV11-2; j_gene: TRBJ2-7; CDR3aa: CASSLVPGGEQYF; CDR3nt: TGTGCCAGCAGCTTAGTGCCAGGGGGCGAGCAGTACTTC
d_gene: .; len: 13; abundance: many; v_gene: TRBV5-1; j_gene: TRBJ1-1; CDR3aa: CASKTPQGSEAFF; CDR3nt: TGCGCCAGCAAAACTCCACAGGGAAGTGAAGCTTTCTTT
d_gene: .; len: 13; abundance: many; v_gene: TRBV12-3/TRBV12-4; j_gene: TRBJ1-1; CDR3aa: CASSIGENTEAFF; CDR3nt: TGTGCCAGCAGTATCGGGGAGAACACTGAAGCTTTCTTT
d_gene: TRBD2; len: 13; abundance: many; v_gene: TRBV20-1; j_gene: TRBJ2-1; CDR3aa: CSAREGGSGEQFF; CDR3nt: TGCAGTGCTAGAGAGGGCGGGAGCGGTGAGCAGTTCTTC
d_gene: TRBD2; len: 17; abundance: .; v_gene: TRBV20-1; j_gene: TRBJ2-5; CDR3aa: CSARALRGLAGTETQYF; CDR3nt: TGCAGTGCTAGAGCCCTCCGAGGACTAGCTGGGACGGAGACCCAGTACTTC
d_gene: .; len: 13; abundance: many; v_gene: TRBV20-1; j_gene: TRBJ2-7; CDR3aa: CSASYPFTYEQYF; CDR3nt: TGCAGTGCTTCCTACCCTTTTACCTACGAGCAGTACTTC
d_gene: .; len: 15; abundance: .; v_gene: TRBV5-6; j_gene: TRBJ2-1; CDR3aa: CASSLALRETGEQFF; CDR3nt: TGTGCCAGCAGCTTGGCCTTGCGGGAGACAGGGGAGCAGTTCTTC
d_gene: .; len: 13; abundance: many; v_gene: TRBV5-6; j_gene: TRBJ1-1; CDR3aa: CASTTRTNTEAFF; CDR3nt: TGTGCCAGCACCACTCGGACGAACACTGAAGCTTTCTTT
d_gene: .; len: 14; abundance: many; v_gene: TRBV11-2; j_gene: TRBJ2-4; CDR3aa: CASSLVLTKNIQYF; CDR3nt: TGTGCCAGCAGCTTAGTCCTTACCAAAAACATTCAGTACTTC
d_gene: TRBD1; len: 15; abundance: .; v_gene: TRBV5-1; j_gene: TRBJ1-2; CDR3aa: CASSLGTGTNYGYTF; CDR3nt: TGCGCCAGCAGCTTGGGGACAGGGACTAACTATGGCTACACCTTC
d_gene: TRBD2; len: 15; abundance: few; v_gene: TRBV2; j_gene: TRBJ2-7; CDR3aa: CASSPLTSGETEQYF; CDR3nt: TGTGCCAGCAGTCCTCTGACTAGCGGGGAAACCGAGCAGTACTTC
d_gene: TRBD2; len: 15; abundance: .; v_gene: TRBV7-2; j_gene: TRBJ2-1; CDR3aa: CASIVSGLPYNEQFF; CDR3nt: TGTGCCAGCATCGTTAGCGGGCTCCCCTACAATGAGCAGTTCTTC
d_gene: .; len: 15; abundance: many; v_gene: TRBV5-1; j_gene: TRBJ1-1; CDR3aa: CASSLEPTENTEAFF; CDR3nt: TGCGCCAGCAGCTTGGAACCGACCGAGAACACTGAAGCTTTCTTT
d_gene: TRBD1; len: 16; abundance: few; v_gene: TRBV12-3/TRBV12-4; j_gene: TRBJ2-3; CDR3aa: CASSSRLRTGADTQYF; CDR3nt: TGTGCCAGCAGTTCCAGACTACGAACAGGGGCGGATACGCAGTATTTT
d_gene: TRBD1; len: 17; abundance: many; v_gene: TRBV5-1; j_gene: TRBJ2-2; CDR3aa: CASSSNPGTVNTGELFF; CDR3nt: TGCGCCAGCAGCTCCAACCCCGGGACAGTGAACACCGGGGAGCTGTTTTTT
d_gene: .; len: 12; abundance: .; v_gene: TRBV3-1; j_gene: TRBJ2-1; CDR3aa: CASSQGIPGQFF; CDR3nt: TGTGCCAGCAGCCAAGGAATTCCAGGGCAGTTCTTC
d_gene: .; len: 11; abundance: many; v_gene: TRBV28; j_gene: TRBJ2-3; CDR3aa: CASSTRGTQYF; CDR3nt: TGTGCCAGCAGTACTAGAGGTACGCAGTATTTT